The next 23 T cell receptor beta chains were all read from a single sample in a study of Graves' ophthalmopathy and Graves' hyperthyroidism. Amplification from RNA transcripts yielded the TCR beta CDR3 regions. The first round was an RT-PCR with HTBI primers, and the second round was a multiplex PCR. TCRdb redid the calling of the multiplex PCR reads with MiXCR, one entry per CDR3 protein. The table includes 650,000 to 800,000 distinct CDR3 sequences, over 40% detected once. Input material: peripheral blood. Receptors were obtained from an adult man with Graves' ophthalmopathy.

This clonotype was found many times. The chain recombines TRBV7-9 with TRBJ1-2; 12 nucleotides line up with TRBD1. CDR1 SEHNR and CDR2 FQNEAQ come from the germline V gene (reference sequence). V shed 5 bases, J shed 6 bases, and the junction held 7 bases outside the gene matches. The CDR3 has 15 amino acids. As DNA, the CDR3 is TGTGCCAGCAGCCGTCCCGGGACAGGGGGCGATGGCTACACCTTC. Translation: CASSRPGTGGDGYTF.

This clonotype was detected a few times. The CDR3 here is CASSEGYTSGNQPQHF. In DNA form, the CDR3 reads TGTGCCAGTAGTGAGGGCTATACGAGTGGCAATCAGCCCCAGCATTTT. The chain joins TRBV19 to TRBJ1-5; D ambiguous. In germline, CDR1 is LNHDA, CDR2 SQIVND (reference sequence). Trimming stripped 5 bases from V and 2 bases from J, with 16 bases between. The CDR3 is 16 amino acids.

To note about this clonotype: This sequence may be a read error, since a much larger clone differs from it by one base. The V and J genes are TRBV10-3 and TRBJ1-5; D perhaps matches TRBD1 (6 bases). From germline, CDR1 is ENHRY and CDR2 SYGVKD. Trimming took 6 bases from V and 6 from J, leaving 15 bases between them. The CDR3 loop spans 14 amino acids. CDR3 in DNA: TGTGCCATCAGACAACCAGGAGGGGGTCAGCCCCAGCATTTT. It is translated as CAIRQPGGGQPQHF.

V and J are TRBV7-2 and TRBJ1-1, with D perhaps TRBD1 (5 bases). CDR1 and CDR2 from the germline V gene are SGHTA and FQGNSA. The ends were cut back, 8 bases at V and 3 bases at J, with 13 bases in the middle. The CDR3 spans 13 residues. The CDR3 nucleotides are TGTGCCAGCTCCACCGGGGCCCACACTGAAGCTTTCTTT. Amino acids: CASSTGAHTEAFF.

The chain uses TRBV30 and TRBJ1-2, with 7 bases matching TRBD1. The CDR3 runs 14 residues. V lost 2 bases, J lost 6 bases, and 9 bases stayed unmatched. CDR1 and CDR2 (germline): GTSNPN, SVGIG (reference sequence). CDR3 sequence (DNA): TGTGCCTGGAGTTTTACCGGGACAGATCATGGCTACACCTTC. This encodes CAWSFTGTDHGYTF.

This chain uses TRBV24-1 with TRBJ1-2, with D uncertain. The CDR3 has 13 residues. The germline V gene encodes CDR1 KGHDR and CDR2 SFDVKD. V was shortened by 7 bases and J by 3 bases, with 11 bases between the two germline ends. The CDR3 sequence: CATSAPGDYGYTF. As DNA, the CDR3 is TGTGCCACCAGCGCCCCCGGGGACTATGGCTACACCTTC.

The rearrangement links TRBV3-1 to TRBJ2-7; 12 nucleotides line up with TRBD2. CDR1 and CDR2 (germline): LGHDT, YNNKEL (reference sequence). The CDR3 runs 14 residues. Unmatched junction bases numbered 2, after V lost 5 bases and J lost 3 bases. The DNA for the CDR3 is TGTGCCAGCAGCTCGACTAGCGGGAGCTACGAGCAGTACGTC. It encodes CASSSTSGSYEQYV.

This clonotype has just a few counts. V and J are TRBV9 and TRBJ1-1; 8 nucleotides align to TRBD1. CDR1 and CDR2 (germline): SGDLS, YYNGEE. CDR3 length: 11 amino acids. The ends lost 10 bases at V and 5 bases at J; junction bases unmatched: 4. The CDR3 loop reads CAWNRGTEAFF. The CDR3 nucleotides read TGTGCCTGGAACAGGGGGACTGAAGCTTTCTTT.

CDR3 nucleotide sequence: TGCAGTGCTAGGCCCGGTCAGGGGCTACAAGAGACCCAGTACTTC. It translates to CSARPGQGLQETQYF. The V gene is TRBV20-1, the J gene TRBJ2-5, with D possibly TRBD1 on 6 matching bases. Trimming took off 3 bases at V and 2 bases at J, with 16 bases between the two ends. Per the germline V gene, CDR1 is DFQATT and CDR2 is SNEGSKA (reference sequence). This CDR3 has 15 residues.

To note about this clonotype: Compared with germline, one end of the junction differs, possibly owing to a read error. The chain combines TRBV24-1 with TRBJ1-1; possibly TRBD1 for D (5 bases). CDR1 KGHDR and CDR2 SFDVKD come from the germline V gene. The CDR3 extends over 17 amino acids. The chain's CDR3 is CATSDLVGRAMNTEAFF. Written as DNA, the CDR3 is TGTGCTACCAGTGATTTGGTGGGGCGTGCTATGAACACTGAAGCTTTCTTT.

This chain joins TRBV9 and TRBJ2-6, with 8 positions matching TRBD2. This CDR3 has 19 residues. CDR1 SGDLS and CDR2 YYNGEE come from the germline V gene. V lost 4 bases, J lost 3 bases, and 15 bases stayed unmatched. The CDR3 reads CASSTQGTSGKSGANVLTF. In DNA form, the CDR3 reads TGTGCCAGCAGCACCCAAGGTACTAGCGGAAAGAGTGGGGCCAACGTCCTGACTTTC.

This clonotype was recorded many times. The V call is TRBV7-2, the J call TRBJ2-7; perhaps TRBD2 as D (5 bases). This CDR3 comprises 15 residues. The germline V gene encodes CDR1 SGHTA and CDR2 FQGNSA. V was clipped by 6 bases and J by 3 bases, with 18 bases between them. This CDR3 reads CASSFSSAGLYEQYF. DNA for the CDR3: TGTGCCAGCAGTTTTAGCAGTGCGGGCCTCTACGAGCAGTACTTC.

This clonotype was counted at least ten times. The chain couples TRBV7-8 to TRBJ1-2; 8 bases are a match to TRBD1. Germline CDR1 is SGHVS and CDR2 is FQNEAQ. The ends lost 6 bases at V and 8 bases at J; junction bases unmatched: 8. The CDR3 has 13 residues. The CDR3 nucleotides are TGTGCCAGCAGATTCCAGGGGGCGGGAGGCTACACCTTC. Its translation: CASRFQGAGGYTF.

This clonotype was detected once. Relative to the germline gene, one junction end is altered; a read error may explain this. CDR3 DNA sequence: TGCGACAGCAGCTCCGGGACAGCCAACACCGGGGAGCTGTTTTTT. Its translation is CDSSSGTANTGELFF. J is TRBJ2-2 and V is TRBV5-1, with TRBD1 matching 7 bases. Per germline, CDR1 SGHRS and CDR2 YFSETQ. This CDR3 has 15 residues. The full variable domain, completed using reference TRBV5-1 and TRBJ2-2, is KAGVTQTPRYLIKTRGQQVTLSCSPISGHRSVSWYQQTPGQGLQFLFEYFSETQRNKGNFPGRFSGRQFSNSRSEMNVSTLELGDSALYLCDSSSGTANTGELFFGEGSRLTVL.

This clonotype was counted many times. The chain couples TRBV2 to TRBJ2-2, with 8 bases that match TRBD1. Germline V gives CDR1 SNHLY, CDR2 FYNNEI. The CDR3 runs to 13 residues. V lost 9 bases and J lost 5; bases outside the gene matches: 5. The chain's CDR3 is CASGRGRTGELFF. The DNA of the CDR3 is TGTGCCAGTGGCAGGGGGCGAACCGGGGAGCTGTTTTTT.

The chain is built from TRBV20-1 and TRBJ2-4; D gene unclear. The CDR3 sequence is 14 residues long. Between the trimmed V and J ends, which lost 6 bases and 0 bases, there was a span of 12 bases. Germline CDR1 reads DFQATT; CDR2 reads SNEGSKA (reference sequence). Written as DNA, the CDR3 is TGCAGTGCCTGTCCCGGATTAGCCAAAAACATTCAGTACTTC. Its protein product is CSACPGLAKNIQYF.

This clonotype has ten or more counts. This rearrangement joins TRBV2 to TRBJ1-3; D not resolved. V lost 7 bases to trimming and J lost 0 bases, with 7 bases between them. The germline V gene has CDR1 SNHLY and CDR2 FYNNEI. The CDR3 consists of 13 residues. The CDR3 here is CASKTVSGNTIYF. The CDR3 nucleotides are TGTGCCAGCAAAACAGTCTCTGGAAACACCATATATTTT. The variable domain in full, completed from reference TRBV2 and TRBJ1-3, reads EPEVTQTPSHQVTQMGQEVILRCVPISNHLYFYWYRQILGQKVEFLVSFYNNEISEKSEIFDDQFSVERPDGSNFTLKIRSTKLEDSAMYFCASKTVSGNTIYFGEGSWLTVV.

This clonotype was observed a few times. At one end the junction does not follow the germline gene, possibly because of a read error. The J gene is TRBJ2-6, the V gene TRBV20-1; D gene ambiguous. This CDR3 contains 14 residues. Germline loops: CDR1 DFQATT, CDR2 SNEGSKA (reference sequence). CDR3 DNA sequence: TGCAGTGCTAGAGATGGCCGGGTTGGCGGCACTGAAGCTTTC. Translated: CSARDGRVGGTEAF.

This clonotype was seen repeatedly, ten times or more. CDR3 sequence (DNA): TGTGCCAGCAGCTCGGGGGGCACCGGGGAGCTGTTTTTT. Its protein is CASSSGGTGELFF. The chain uses TRBV7-9 and TRBJ2-2; 7 nucleotides align to TRBD2. Per germline, CDR1 SEHNR and CDR2 FQNEAQ (reference sequence). The CDR3 totals 13 residues. J gave up 4 bases and V 4 bases, and 0 bases lay outside the gene matches.

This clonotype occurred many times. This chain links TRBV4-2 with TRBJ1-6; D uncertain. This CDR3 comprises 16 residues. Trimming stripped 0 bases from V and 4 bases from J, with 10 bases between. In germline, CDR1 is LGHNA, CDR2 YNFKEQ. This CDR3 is CASSQDQTAYNSPLHF. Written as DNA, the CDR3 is TGTGCCAGCAGCCAAGACCAAACGGCATATAATTCACCCCTCCACTTT.

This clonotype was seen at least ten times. The CDR3 region has the DNA TGTGCCAGTAGTATAGATCCGGCGGCTGGACACGGAGAGACCCAGTACTTC. Encoded protein: CASSIDPAAGHGETQYF. This chain joins TRBV19 and TRBJ2-5, with a possible D match to TRBD1 (5 bases). V was shortened by 0 bases and J by 4 bases, with 18 bases between the two germline ends. The CDR3 has 17 amino acids. CDR1 LNHDA and CDR2 SQIVND come from the germline V gene (reference sequence).

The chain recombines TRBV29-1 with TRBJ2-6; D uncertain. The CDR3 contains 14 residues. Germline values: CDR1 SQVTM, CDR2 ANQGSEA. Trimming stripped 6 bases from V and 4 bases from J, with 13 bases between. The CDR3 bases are TGCAGCGTGGATAGGAACACCGGGGCCAACGTCCTGACTTTC. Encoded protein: CSVDRNTGANVLTF.

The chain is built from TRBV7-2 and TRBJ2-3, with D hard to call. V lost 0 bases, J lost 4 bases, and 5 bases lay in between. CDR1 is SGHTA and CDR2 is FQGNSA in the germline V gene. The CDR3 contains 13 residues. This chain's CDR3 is CASSLAGADTQYF. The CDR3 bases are TGTGCCAGCAGCTTAGCGGGTGCAGATACGCAGTATTTT.